This is a list of T cell receptor beta chains from one sample in a study of beta chain features in type 1 diabetes. Sequencing was performed with immunoSEQ multiplex PCR; in TCRdb, only in-frame clones are kept and a portion is missing. Counted here are more than 300,000 clones, roughly 13% occurring once; the ten biggest clones make up less than 0.02%. Sequenced: naive CD4+ T cells from blood. These receptors were taken from a man between 18 and 35 years old in good health. Each CDR3 is given with its conserved first and last residue. The order of the fields is clone size, J gene, D gene, V gene, CDR3 protein, CDR3 DNA. The D gene is left open where the match is weak. The size field is filled for only some rows; it gives once, few, many or a size class.

>-|TRBJ1-2|-|TRBV14
CASSQDLGTGWMNGYTF
TGTGCCAGCAGCCAAGATCTCGGTACAGGGTGGATGAATGGCTACACCTTC
>-|TRBJ1-2|-|TRBV4-1
CASSQDGVSVGYGYTF
TGCGCCAGCAGCCAAGACGGGGTGTCGGTTGGCTATGGCTACACCTTC
>few|TRBJ2-7|TRBD1|TRBV29-1
CSVGGQGRYEQYF
TGCAGCGTTGGAGGACAGGGTAGATACGAGCAGTACTTC
>-|TRBJ2-3|TRBD2|TRBV19
CASSMGLAGENTQYF
TGTGCCAGTAGTATGGGACTAGCGGGAGAGAATACGCAGTATTTT
>-|TRBJ2-7|TRBD1|TRBV28
CASSQGANEQYF
TGTGCCAGCAGTCAGGGGGCCAACGAGCAGTACTTC
>few|TRBJ2-7|-|TRBV7-6
CASSLQGTIQYF
TGTGCCAGCAGCTTACAGGGGACTATCCAGTACTTC
>-|TRBJ2-7|-|TRBV7-9
CASSFFAGIDEQYF
TGTGCCAGCAGCTTTTTCGCAGGGATAGACGAGCAGTACTTC
>-|TRBJ2-5|-|TRBV7-2
CASSLDGQRETQYF
TGTGCCAGCAGCTTAGACGGACAGAGGGAGACCCAGTACTTC
>few|TRBJ2-3|TRBD2|TRBV30
CAWSAFTGRLAGGASTDTQYF
TGTGCCTGGAGTGCATTCACAGGGAGGTTAGCGGGGGGAGCCAGCACAGATACGCAGTATTTT
>few|TRBJ1-1|-|TRBV6-6
CASSGGSEAFF
TGTGCCAGCAGCGGGGGGTCTGAAGCTTTCTTT
>few|TRBJ1-3|-|TRBV4-2
CASSTDFSIYF
TGTGCCAGCAGCACCGACTTCAGCATATATTTT
>-|TRBJ1-5|-|TRBV7-2
CASSIDNYSNQPQHF
TGTGCCAGCAGTATTGACAATTATAGCAATCAGCCCCAGCATTTT
>-|TRBJ1-2|-|TRBV10-3
CAIRTGVKSAGYTF
TGTGCCATCAGAACGGGAGTAAAATCGGCTGGCTACACCTTC
>-|TRBJ1-5|-|TRBV4-2
CASSQGRAGNQPQHF
TGTGCCAGCAGCCAAGGCAGGGCGGGCAATCAGCCCCAGCATTTT
>few|TRBJ2-7|TRBD2|TRBV9
CASSVGGSGSYEQYF
TGTGCCAGCAGCGTAGGCGGGAGCGGGTCCTACGAGCAGTACTTC
>-|TRBJ2-7|TRBD1|TRBV10-3
CAIRRPGQGGYEQYF
TGTGCCATCAGGAGACCGGGACAGGGGGGCTACGAGCAGTACTTC
>-|TRBJ1-2|-|TRBV6-1
CASSEDLITGYGYTF
TGTGCCAGCAGTGAAGATTTGATCACTGGCTATGGCTACACCTTC
>few|TRBJ1-4|TRBD1|TRBV9
CASSVRTGVGEKLFF
TGTGCCAGCAGCGTACGGACAGGGGTTGGAGAAAAACTGTTTTTT
>-|TRBJ2-7|TRBD2|TRBV7-2
CASSLALGGLAGYEQYF
TGTGCCAGCAGCTTAGCCTTGGGGGGACTAGCGGGTTACGAGCAGTACTTC
>few|TRBJ2-5|-|TRBV6-5
CASSFSGVQETQYF
TGTGCCAGCAGTTTTTCAGGGGTACAAGAGACCCAGTACTTC
>few|TRBJ2-1|TRBD1|TRBV5-1
CASTLGQGGMTNEQFF
TGCGCCAGCACCCTTGGACAGGGGGGGATGACGAATGAGCAGTTCTTC
>few|TRBJ1-2|-|TRBV10-3
CAISENRDHGYTF
TGTGCCATCAGTGAAAACAGGGACCATGGCTACACCTTC
>few|TRBJ2-1|-|TRBV4-2
CASSLEAAQEQFF
TGTGCCAGCAGCCTTGAGGCAGCCCAAGAGCAGTTCTTC
>-|TRBJ2-7|-|TRBV25-1
CASSDSRGSQPYEQYF
TGTGCCAGCAGTGATTCAAGGGGGTCTCAACCCTACGAGCAGTACTTC
>few|TRBJ2-5|-|TRBV19
CASKERSRTWETQYF
TGTGCCAGTAAAGAGCGGAGCCGGACGTGGGAGACCCAGTACTTC
>few|TRBJ2-2|-|TRBV11-3
CASSSYTGELFF
TGTGCCAGCAGCTCGTACACCGGGGAGCTGTTTTTT